This T cell receptor (beta chain) stems from a study of blood T cell repertoires in COVID-19. Using immunoSEQ multiplex PCR, the repertoire was profiled, and TCRdb retains in-frame clones only, with some absent. The data contain about 200,000 clones, roughly 86% of them singletons. Germline V gene lookup returns CDR1 MNHEY and CDR2 SVGAGI. V lost 4 bases and J 9 bases, leaving 15 bases between the germline ends. The CDR3 is 13 amino acids. The TCR was taken from a young man with active or convalescent COVID-19. The chain joins TRBV6-5 to TRBJ1-1; D is uncertain. Material for sequencing was peripheral blood. CDR3 DNA sequence: TGTGCCAGCAGTTCGCCCCTTACCGGGAAAGCTTTCTTT. Translation: CASSSPLTGKAFF.